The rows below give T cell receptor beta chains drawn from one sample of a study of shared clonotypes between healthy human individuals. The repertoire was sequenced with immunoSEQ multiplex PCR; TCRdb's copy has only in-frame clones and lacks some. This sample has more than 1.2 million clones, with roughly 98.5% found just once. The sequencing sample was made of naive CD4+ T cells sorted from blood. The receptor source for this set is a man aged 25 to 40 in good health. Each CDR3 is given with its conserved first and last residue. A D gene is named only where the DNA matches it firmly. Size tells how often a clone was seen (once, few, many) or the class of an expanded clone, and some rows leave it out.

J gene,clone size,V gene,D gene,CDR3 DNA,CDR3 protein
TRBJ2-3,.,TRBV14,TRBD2,TGTGCCAGCAGCCAAGATCGAAGGGACAGAGAAAAAGGGACTAGCGGAACTAGCACAGATACGCAGTATTTT,CASSQDRRDREKGTSGTSTDTQYF
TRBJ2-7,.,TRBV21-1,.,TGTGCCAGCCATAATAGGGACAGGTACGAGCAGTACTTC,CASHNRDRYEQYF
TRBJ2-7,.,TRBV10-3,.,TGTGCCATCAGTCCGGGAGCGTACGAGCAGTACTTC,CAISPGAYEQYF
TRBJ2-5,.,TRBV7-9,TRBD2,TGTGCCAGCAGCTTAAGTGCGGGAGGAGGCTTAGAGACCCAGTACTTC,CASSLSAGGGLETQYF
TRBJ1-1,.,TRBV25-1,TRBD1,TGTGCCAGCAGTGAATTCGACAGGGGGCGAAACACTGAAGCTTTCTTT,CASSEFDRGRNTEAFF
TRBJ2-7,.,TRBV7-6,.,TGTGCCAGCAGCGTGGAAATGGTTGGGTCGGGTTTCTCCTACGAGCAGTACTTC,CASSVEMVGSGFSYEQYF
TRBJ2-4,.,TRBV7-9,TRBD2,TGTGCCAGCAGCTTGCAACTAGCGGGAGGGCCGGGAAACATTCAGTACTTC,CASSLQLAGGPGNIQYF
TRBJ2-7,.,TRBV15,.,TGTGCCACCAGCAGAGATTTAATGATGTACGAGCAGTACTTC,CATSRDLMMYEQYF
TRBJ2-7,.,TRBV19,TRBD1,TGTGCCAGTAGTCTGACAGGGACCTACGAGCAGTACTTC,CASSLTGTYEQYF
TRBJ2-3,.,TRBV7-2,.,TGTGCCAGCAGCCCAAAGAACGAGGATACGCAGTATTTT,CASSPKNEDTQYF
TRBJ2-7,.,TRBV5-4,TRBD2,TGTGCCAGCAGCTTTCCTAGCGGGACAGTAAGTCCCGAGCAGTACTTC,CASSFPSGTVSPEQYF
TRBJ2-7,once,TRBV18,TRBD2,TGTGCCAGCTCACCCGGGGGGGTCGAGCAGTACTTC,CASSPGGVEQYF
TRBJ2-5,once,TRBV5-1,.,TGCGCCAGCATCCGGGGCACCCCCGGGGAGACCCAGTACTTC,CASIRGTPGETQYF
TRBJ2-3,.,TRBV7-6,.,TGTGCCAGCAGCGACGGGGACATTAGCGGCGCAGATACGCAGTATTTT,CASSDGDISGADTQYF
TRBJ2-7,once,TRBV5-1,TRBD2,TGCGCCAGCAGTGCACCGGGGGGGTCCAACGAGCAGTACTTC,CASSAPGGSNEQYF
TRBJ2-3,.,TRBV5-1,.,TGCGCCAGCAGCTTGCAGGGAGCAGATACGCAGTATTTT,CASSLQGADTQYF
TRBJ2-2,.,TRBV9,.,TGTGCCAGCAGCGTAGCTCCGAACACCGGGGAGCTGTTTTTT,CASSVAPNTGELFF
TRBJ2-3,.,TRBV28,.,TGTGCCAGCGGGGGGGCTAGCACAGATACGCAGTATTTT,CASGGASTDTQYF
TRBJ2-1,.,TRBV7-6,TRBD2,TGTGCCAGCAGCTTACTACTAGCGGTCCGCGGCAATGAGCAGTTCTTC,CASSLLLAVRGNEQFF
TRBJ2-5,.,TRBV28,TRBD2,TGTGCCACCCGGGGCGGGAGGGCCGGAAAGACCCAGTACTTC,CATRGGRAGKTQYF
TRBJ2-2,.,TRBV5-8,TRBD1,TGTGCCAGCAGCCTACAGGGGCCCGGGGAGCTGTTTTTT,CASSLQGPGELFF
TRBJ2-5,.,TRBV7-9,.,TGTGCCAGCAGCTTAGTGAGAGAGACCCAGTACTTC,CASSLVRETQYF
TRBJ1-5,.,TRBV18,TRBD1,TGTGCCAGCTCACCTGACAGGGGGTATCAGCCCCAGCATTTT,CASSPDRGYQPQHF
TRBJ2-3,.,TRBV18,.,TGTGCCAGCTCACCTATCGCAGGGGGGGGCACAGATACGCAGTATTTT,CASSPIAGGGTDTQYF
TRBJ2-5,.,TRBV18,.,TGTGCCAGCTCACCGGACCAAGAGACCCAGTACTTC,CASSPDQETQYF
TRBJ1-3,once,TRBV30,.,TGTGCCTGGACCAAAAAACAGGCCGGAAACACCATATATTTT,CAWTKKQAGNTIYF
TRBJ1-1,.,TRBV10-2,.,TGCGCCAGCATTCAGAACACTGAAGCTTTCTTT,CASIQNTEAFF
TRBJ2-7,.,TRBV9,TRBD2,TGTGCCAGCAGCGCTGGGACTAGCGGGTTCTCCTACGAGCAGTACTTC,CASSAGTSGFSYEQYF
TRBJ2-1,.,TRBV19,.,TGTGCCAGTAGTATCGGAACTATTCGCAATGAGCAGTTCTTC,CASSIGTIRNEQFF
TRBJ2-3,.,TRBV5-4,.,TGTGCCAGCAGCCAGACACCCGCCCTGACTAGGACTGGGACAGATACGCAGTATTTT,CASSQTPALTRTGTDTQYF
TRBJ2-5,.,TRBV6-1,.,TGTGCCAGCAGTGAAAGGCTGGAGACCCAGTACTTC,CASSERLETQYF
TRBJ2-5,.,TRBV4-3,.,TGCGCCAGCAGCCAAGATCTCCCCGGGAACCCTGGGACCCAGTACTTC,CASSQDLPGNPGTQYF
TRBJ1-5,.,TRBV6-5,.,TGTGCCAGCAGTTCCCTCCCCTTTTCCGAACGACCCCAGCATTTT,CASSSLPFSERPQHF
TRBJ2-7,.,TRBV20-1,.,TGCAGTGTCCAACCCGTAGTCGAGCAGTACTTC,CSVQPVVEQYF
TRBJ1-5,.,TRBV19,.,TGTGCCAGTAGTTGGCAGGGCGGTCAGCCCCAGCATTTT,CASSWQGGQPQHF
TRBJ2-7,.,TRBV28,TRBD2,TGTGCCAGCTACCAAGGGGGGGCTAGCGGGTTAACCTACGAGCAGTACTTC,CASYQGGASGLTYEQYF
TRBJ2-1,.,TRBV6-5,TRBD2,TGTGCCAGCAGCCTAGCGGACGTTATTGATGAGCAGTTCTTC,CASSLADVIDEQFF
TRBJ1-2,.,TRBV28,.,TGTGCCAGCATGGGGGATTCGCGGATTGGCTACACCTTC,CASMGDSRIGYTF
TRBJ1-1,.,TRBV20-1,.,TGCAGTGCTAGTTTCTTCAGTGAAGCTTTCTTT,CSASFFSEAFF
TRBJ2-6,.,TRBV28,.,TGTGCCAGCAGTCCCCCCGGGGCCAACGTCCTGACTTTC,CASSPPGANVLTF
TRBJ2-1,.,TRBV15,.,TGTGCCACCAGCAGGAGGGGTTCTGGCAGCGGCTCCTACAATGAGCAGTTCTTC,CATSRRGSGSGSYNEQFF
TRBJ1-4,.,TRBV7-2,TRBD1,TGTGCCAGCAGCCACGACAGGGGTTGGAATGAAAAACTGTTTTTT,CASSHDRGWNEKLFF
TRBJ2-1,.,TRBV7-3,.,TGTGCCAGCAGCATAGGTAGAGGGTCCTACAATGAGCAGTTCTTC,CASSIGRGSYNEQFF
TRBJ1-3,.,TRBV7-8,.,TGTGCCAGCAGCGCCGCCGTTCCCTTCTCTGGAAACACCATATATTTT,CASSAAVPFSGNTIYF
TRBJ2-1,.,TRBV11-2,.,TGTGCCAGCAGCTCGACTAGGGGAAGGAATGAGCAGTTCTTC,CASSSTRGRNEQFF
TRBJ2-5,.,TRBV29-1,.,TGCAGCGTTGCGGACAGTATCCAAGAGACCCAGTACTTC,CSVADSIQETQYF
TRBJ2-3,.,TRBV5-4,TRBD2,TGTGCCAGCAGCCGCGGGGGGAGTAGCACAGATACGCAGTATTTT,CASSRGGSSTDTQYF
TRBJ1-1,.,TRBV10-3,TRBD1,TGTGCCATCAGTGTTCGGGACAGCACTGAAGCTTTCTTT,CAISVRDSTEAFF
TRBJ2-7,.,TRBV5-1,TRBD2,TGCGCCAGCAGTCAAATACTAGCGGCTGACTACGAGCAGTACTTC,CASSQILAADYEQYF